This T cell receptor beta chain was profiled in a study of CXCR3-negative and CXCR3-positive naive CD8 T cells. Regarding the study as a whole: CXCR3-expressing naive cells carried TRB CDR3s more hydrophobic than those of CXCR3-negative naive cells. Because surface CD5 did not distinguish the naive subsets, TCR strength was inferred from TRB CDR3 properties.

The CDR3 totals 21 residues. The germline CDR1 and CDR2 sequences are SGHVS and FQNEAQ. UMI-labeled TRB cDNA libraries were prepared by 5' RACE. From the 5' RACE reads, TCRdb lists one entry per CDR3 protein and no DNA. The sample table includes over 150,000 distinct CDR3 sequences. Naive CD8+ T cells had a CD45RO-CCR7+CD27+CD95- phenotype. On this clonotype itself: Its antigen is not known.

The receptor was derived from a human donor in good health. Some clones in this sample may be carry-over from other donors' samples. This rearrangement joins TRBV7-8 to TRBJ2-7; TCRdb reports TRBD2, a call that lacks DNA to check it against. Sequencing input: naive CXCR3+ CD8+ T cells from blood. Subset given: CD45RO-CCR7+CD27+CD95- naive CD8+ T cells expressing CXCR3 (TNR3+). The CDR3 sequence: CAGSLVRGTSGGRPPTYEQYF.